The 2 T cell receptor beta chains below all came from one sample that was sequenced in a study of tissue T cells after allogeneic stem cell transplantation. Some clones are missing from TCRdb's copy, which holds only in-frame ones; the method was immunoSEQ multiplex PCR. The sample has about 7,900 clones, under 55% seen once; the top ten hold approximately 8.4%. Time point meaning: mouse harvest day 7 after allogeneic transplant. Each mouse received 10^7 T-cell-depleted marrow cells plus 10^6 splenic CD5+ T cells by tail vein. The source material was gut tissue. The receptors stem from a female BALB/c mouse given C57BL/6 T cells with graft-versus-host disease after an allogeneic hematopoietic cell transplant.

As for this clone: The germline and genes are mouse ones. The CDR3 end falls 1 residue outside the read, so it is completed with the germline J gene. V gene TRBV13-2 combines with J gene TRBJ2-7; 7 bases agree with TRBD2. The CDR3 has 14 amino acids. Germline assignment: CDR1 NNHNN and CDR2 SYGAGS (reference sequence). Losses at the gene ends were 3 bases for V and 3 bases for J; bases not matched to a gene: 6. The CDR3 here is CASGGPGGGYEQYF. CDR3 bases read: TGTGCCAGCGGTGGCCCGGGGGGGGGCTATGAACAGTAC.

This clone qualifies as medium-sized. Germline and genes here are mouse. The CDR3 end lies 1 residue beyond the end of the read and is filled in from the germline J gene. The chain uses TRBV26 and TRBJ1-3; D is ambiguous. Germline loops: CDR1 KGHPV, CDR2 FQNQEV (reference sequence). The V end was cut by 1 base, the J end by 0 bases, with 4 bases between. CDR3 size: 14 residues. CDR3 DNA, as far as it was read: TGTGCCAGCAGTCTGTACGATTCTGGAAATACGCTCTAT. Translated, it gives CASSLYDSGNTLY. The full CDR3 protein reads CASSLYDSGNTLYF.